The clone carrying this T cell receptor beta chain was counted ten times or more. Its antigen is unknown. This entry comes from a study of T cell repertoires in cytomegalovirus infection. Turning to the study itself: It can be stated that public TCR beta signatures indicated CMV infection as well as a matching HLA type. Study-wide findings and caveats: Cumulative public TCR beta family frequency identified CMV carriers with the relevant HLA. Clonotypes of TCR beta that were HLA-C-restricted and CMV-specific dominated the ex vivo response.

Each CDR3 protein is one row after TCRdb ran MiXCR on the reads. The table records about 680,000 distinct CDR3 sequences, approximately 25% of them present only once. This CDR3 spans 14 amino acids. With 4 bases clipped from V and 2 bases from J, the junction kept 2 bases outside the gene matches. Germline V gene lookup returns CDR1 MDHEN and CDR2 SYDVKM. The sequencing sample was made of CD8+ T cells from PBMCs. The rearrangement links TRBV28 to TRBJ2-3; 8 bases match TRBD1. This receptor was obtained from a human donor in good health (CMV status not recorded). Some clones in this sample may be carry-over from other donors' samples. The CDR3 is CASSWTGYTDTQYF. The CDR3 DNA reads TGTGCCAGCAGTTGGACAGGGTACACAGATACGCAGTATTTT.